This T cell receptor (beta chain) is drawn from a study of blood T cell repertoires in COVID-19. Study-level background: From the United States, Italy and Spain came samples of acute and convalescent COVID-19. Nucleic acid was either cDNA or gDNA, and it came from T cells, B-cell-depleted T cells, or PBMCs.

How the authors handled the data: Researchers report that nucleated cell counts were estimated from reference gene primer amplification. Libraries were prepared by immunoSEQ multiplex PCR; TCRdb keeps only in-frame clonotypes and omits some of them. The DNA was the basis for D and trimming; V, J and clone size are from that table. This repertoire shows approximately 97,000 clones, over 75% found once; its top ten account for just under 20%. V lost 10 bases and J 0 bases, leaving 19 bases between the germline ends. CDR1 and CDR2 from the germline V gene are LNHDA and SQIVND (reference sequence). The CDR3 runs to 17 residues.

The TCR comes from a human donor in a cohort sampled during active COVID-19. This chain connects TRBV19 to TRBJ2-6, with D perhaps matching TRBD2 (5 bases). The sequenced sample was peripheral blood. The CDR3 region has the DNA TGTGCCACCGCGGGCGAGGTTTTTCGCTCTGGGGCCAACGTCCTGACTTTC. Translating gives CATAGEVFRSGANVLTF.